The present T cell receptor beta chain was sequenced within a study of siplizumab effects on memory and regulatory T cells. The study, taken as a whole, reports: The alloreactive clones that mapped to unstimulated subsets made up only a minor fraction.

The assay was immunoSEQ multiplex PCR, and TCRdb's table has in-frame clones only and misses some. The sample records around 95,000 clones, approximately 94% being singletons. Germline V gives CDR1 LNHDA, CDR2 SQIVND (reference sequence). V was cut by 0 bases and J by 5 bases, with 8 bases left in between. The CDR3 has 14 amino acids. Of note for this clone: Its antigen is still unknown.

Source material: non-Treg CD4+ T cells sorted from blood. The receptor was derived from a human donor in good health. This chain uses TRBV19 with TRBJ2-1; the D is unclear. The chain's CDR3 is CASSIDRFNNEQFF. The CDR3 nucleotides read TGTGCCAGTAGTATAGATCGGTTCAACAATGAGCAGTTCTTC.